This T cell receptor beta chain was profiled in a study of shared clonotypes between healthy human individuals. Here immunoSEQ multiplex PCR was the method, and the copy in TCRdb shows in-frame clones only, minus some. The sample has 1,400,000 or so clones, 98% to 99% seen once; the top ten hold around 0.38%. The CDR3 covers 15 residues. The germline V and J ends were trimmed by 2 bases and 7 bases, with 19 bases remaining between them. In germline, CDR1 is SGHRS, CDR2 YFSETQ. Sequenced sample: naive CD4+ T cells sorted from blood. Subset given: CD45RA+ positively selected. The rearrangement links TRBV5-1 to TRBJ2-7, with a possible D match to TRBD2 (5 bases). This receptor was taken from a man in his thirties or forties in good health. The CDR3 bases are TGCGCCAGCAGCTTACCCGAGTTGGGGAGAGCGGAGCAGTACTTC. Residues: CASSLPELGRAEQYF.